Here is one TCR beta chain with its context. The data were obtained in a study of blood T cell repertoires in COVID-19. Sequencing used immunoSEQ multiplex PCR; TCRdb keeps in-frame clones, though not all of them. The table has 100,000 or so clones, about 89% seen once; the top ten hold 2% to 2.5%. The CDR3 consists of 14 residues. Germline loops: CDR1 SGHAT, CDR2 FQNNGV. V was pared by 5 bases and J by 9 bases, with 6 bases of the junction left unmatched. Sequencing input: peripheral blood. The rearrangement links TRBV11-2 to TRBJ1-6; 8 nucleotides line up with TRBD1. The clonotype comes from a middle-aged man with active COVID-19. CDR3 in amino acids: CASSVTGARSPLHF. CDR3 DNA: TGTGCCAGCAGCGTGACAGGGGCGCGTTCACCCCTCCACTTT.